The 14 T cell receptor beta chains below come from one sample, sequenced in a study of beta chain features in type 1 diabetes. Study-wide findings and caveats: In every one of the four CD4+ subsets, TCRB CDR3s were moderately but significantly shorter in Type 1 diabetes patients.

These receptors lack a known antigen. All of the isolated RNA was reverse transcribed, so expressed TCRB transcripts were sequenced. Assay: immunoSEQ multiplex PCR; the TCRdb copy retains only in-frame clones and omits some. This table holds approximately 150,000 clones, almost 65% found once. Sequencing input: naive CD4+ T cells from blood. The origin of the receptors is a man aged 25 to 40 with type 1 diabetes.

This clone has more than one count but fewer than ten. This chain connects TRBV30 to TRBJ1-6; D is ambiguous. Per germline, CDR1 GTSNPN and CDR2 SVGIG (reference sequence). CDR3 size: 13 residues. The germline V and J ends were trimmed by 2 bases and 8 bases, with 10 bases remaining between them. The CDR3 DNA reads TGTGCCTGGAGTTGGATAGTGGATTCACCCCTCCACTTT. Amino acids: CAWSWIVDSPLHF.

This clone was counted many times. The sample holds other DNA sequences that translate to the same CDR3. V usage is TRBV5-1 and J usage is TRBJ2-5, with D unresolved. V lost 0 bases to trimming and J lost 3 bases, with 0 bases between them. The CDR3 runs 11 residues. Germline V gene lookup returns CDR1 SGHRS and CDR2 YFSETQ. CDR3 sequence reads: CASSLEETQYF. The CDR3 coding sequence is TGCGCCAGCAGCTTGGAAGAGACCCAGTACTTC.

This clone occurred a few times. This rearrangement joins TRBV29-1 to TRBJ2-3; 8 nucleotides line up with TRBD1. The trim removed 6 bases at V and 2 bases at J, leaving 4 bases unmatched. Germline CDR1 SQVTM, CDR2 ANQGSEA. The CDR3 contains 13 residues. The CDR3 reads CSVMQGATDTQYF. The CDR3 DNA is TGCAGCGTGATGCAGGGGGCCACAGATACGCAGTATTTT.

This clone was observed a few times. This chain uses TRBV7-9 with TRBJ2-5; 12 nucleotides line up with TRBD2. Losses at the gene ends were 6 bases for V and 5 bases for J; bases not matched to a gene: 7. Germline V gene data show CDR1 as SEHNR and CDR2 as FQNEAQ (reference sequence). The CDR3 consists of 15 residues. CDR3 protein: CASRRLAGDRETQYF. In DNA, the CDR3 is TGTGCCAGCAGGAGACTAGCGGGGGATCGCGAGACCCAGTACTTC.

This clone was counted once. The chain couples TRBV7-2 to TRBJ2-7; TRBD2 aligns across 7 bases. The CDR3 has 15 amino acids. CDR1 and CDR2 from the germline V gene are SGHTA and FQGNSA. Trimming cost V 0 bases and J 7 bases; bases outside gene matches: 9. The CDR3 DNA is TGTGCCAGCAGCTTAGCAGGGTCGGCGGGGGAAGAGCAGTACTTC. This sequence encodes CASSLAGSAGEEQYF. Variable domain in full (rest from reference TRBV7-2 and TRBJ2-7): GAGVSQSPSNKVTEKGKDVELRCDPISGHTALYWYRQSLGQGLEFLIYFQGNSAPDKSGLPSDRFSAERTGGSVSTLTIQRTQQEDSAVYLCASSLAGSAGEEQYFGPGTRLTVT.

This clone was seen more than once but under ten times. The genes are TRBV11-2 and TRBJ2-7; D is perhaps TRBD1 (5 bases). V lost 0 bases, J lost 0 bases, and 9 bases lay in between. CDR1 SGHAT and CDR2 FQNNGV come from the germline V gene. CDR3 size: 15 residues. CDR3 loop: CASSLDNRISYEQYF. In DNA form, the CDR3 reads TGTGCCAGCAGCTTAGATAACAGGATCTCCTACGAGCAGTACTTC.

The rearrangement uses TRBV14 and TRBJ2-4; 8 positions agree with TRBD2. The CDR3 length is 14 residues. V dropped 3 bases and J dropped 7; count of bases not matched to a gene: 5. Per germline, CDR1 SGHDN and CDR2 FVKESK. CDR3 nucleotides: TGTGCCAGCAGCCAGGGGACTAGTCCCAACATTCAGTACTTC. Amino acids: CASSQGTSPNIQYF.

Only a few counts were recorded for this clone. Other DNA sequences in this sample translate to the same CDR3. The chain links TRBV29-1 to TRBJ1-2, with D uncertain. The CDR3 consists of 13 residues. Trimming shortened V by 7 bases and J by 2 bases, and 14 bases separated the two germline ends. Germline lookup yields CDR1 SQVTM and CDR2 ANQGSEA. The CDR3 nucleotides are TGCAGCGCAGCCTCCGGCCAGAACTATGGCTACACCTTC. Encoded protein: CSAASGQNYGYTF.

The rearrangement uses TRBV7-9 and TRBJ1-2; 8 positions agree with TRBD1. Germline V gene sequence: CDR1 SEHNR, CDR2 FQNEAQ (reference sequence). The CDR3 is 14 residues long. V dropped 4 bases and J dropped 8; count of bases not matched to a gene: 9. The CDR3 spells CASSSPDRVAGYTF. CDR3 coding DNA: TGTGCCAGCAGCTCGCCGGACAGGGTAGCGGGCTACACCTTC.

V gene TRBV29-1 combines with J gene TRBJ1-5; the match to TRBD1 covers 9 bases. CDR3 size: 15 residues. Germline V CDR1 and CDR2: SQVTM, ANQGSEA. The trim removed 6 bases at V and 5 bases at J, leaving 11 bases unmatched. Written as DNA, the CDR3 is TGCAGCGTGGCGGGACAGGGAGGGGGAGATCAGCCCCAGCATTTT. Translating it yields CSVAGQGGGDQPQHF.

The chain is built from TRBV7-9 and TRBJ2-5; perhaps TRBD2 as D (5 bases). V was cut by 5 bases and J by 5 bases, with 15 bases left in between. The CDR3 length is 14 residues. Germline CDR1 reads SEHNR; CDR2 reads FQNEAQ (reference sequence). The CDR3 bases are TGTGCCAGCAGCCAGAACTCGGTAGCGGAGACCCAGTACTTC. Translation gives CASSQNSVAETQYF.

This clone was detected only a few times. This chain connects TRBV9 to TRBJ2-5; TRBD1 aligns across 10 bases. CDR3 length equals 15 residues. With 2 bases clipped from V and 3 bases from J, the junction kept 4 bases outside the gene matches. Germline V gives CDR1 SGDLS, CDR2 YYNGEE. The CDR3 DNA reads TGTGCCAGCAGCGTGGGACAGGGGATCAAAGAGACCCAGTACTTC. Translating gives CASSVGQGIKETQYF. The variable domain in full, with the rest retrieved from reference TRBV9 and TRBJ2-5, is DSGVTQTPKHLITATGQRVTLRCSPRSGDLSVYWYQQSLDQGLQFLIQYYNGEERAKGNILERFSAQQFPDLHSELNLSSLELGDSALYFCASSVGQGIKETQYFGPGTRLLVL.

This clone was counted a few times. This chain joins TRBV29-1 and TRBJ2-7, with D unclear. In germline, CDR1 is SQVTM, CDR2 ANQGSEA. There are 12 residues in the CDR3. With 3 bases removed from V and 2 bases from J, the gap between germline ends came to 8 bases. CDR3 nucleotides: TGCAGCGTTGAGGAACACACCTACGAGCAGTACTTC. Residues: CSVEEHTYEQYF.

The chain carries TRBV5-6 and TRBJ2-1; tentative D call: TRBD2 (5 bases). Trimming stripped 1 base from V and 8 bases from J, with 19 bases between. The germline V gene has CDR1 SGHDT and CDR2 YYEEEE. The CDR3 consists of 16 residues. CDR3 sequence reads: CASSLFFFGPEDEQFF. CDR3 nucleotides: TGTGCCAGCAGCTTGTTCTTCTTCGGGCCGGAGGATGAGCAGTTCTTC.